This T cell receptor (beta chain) appears in the sequencing data of a study of T cells in Graves' hyperthyroidism and ophthalmopathy. Amplification of TCR beta CDR3 regions was performed using RNA transcripts as template. The TCR CDR3 first-round RT-PCR relied on the HTBI primer set. TCRdb itself ran the multiplex PCR reads through MiXCR, one entry per CDR3 protein. The table shows approximately 410,000 distinct CDR3 sequences, with approximately 13% occurring only once. This clonotype showed up many times. Germline V gene sequence: CDR1 DFQATT, CDR2 SNEGSKA (reference sequence). CDR3 length equals 13 residues. The V end lost 6 bases, the J end lost 0 bases, and 12 bases lay between the germline ends. Patients were aged 18 to 65, had disease duration under 2 months, and had newly diagnosed hyperthyroidism.

This sequence was found in a woman younger than 35 with Graves' hyperthyroidism. Material for sequencing was blood. The gene calls are TRBV20-1 and TRBJ2-7, with TRBD2 as a possible D gene (5 bases). The CDR3 sequence: CSALPGSSYEQYF. For the CDR3, the DNA is TGCAGTGCCCTTCCGGGGAGCTCCTACGAGCAGTACTTC.